This T cell receptor (beta chain) was recovered during a study of beta chain features in type 1 diabetes listed by TCRdb under 2018. Background on the whole study: Mean age, gender distribution, total cell number and subset yield were not different between patients and healthy donors. A total of under 120,000,000 sorted cells were examined across all samples, and RNA yield correlated strongly with the number of cells per subset. In the study, TCRB repertoires of sorted circulating CD4+ T cell subsets from recently diagnosed type 1 diabetes patients were compared with those of matched healthy donors. Whereas all 30 or so donors provided naive and central memory subsets, regulatory and stem cell-like memory subsets were isolated from just 8 patients and roughly 8 healthy donors.

The entire amount of isolated RNA was reverse transcribed using the High Capacity cDNA Reverse Transcription Kit, so the sequenced TCRB transcripts were expressed ones. Deep immunoSEQ sequencing was performed on naive, central memory and regulatory T cell samples, with an average of approximately 3.9 million total reads per sample. Sorted cells were lysed in RLT buffer and RNA was extracted with DNase-treated RNeasy Micro or Mini kits, depending on cell number. To prevent cross-contamination, every cell subset was processed on its own, while patient and healthy donor samples were processed together. Using the immunoSEQ multiplex PCR, TCRB sequences were amplified from cDNA into 87-bp fragments spanning the CDR3 region. Sequencing of the amplicons was done on the Illumina HiSeq platform. The study's own analysis went as follows. Synthetic template baselines were used to correct PCR bias computationally, reads within Hamming distance 2 were collapsed together, and singletons that could not be merged were discarded. Reads were aligned against IMGT to assign V, D and J genes, CDR3 length and insertions or deletions at six rearrangement sites. Within each subset, clonotype counts were normalized to sorted cell number, and only after that were true diversity and Gini coefficients computed with the tcR R package. The overlap coefficient, calculated on TCRB nucleotide sequences, was used to quantify repertoire sharing. Out-of-frame TCRB sequences from naive cells were analyzed as a proxy for the pre-selection repertoire. Held by TCRdb, this immuneACCESS table contains in-frame sequences only and omits some clones. Under half of the omission traces to an unresolved V gene where checked; the cause of the rest is unknown. The DNA gave D and trimming, while V, J and clone size come from that table. This sample lists 600,000 or so clones; 12% were detected once. The top ten constitute around 0.12% of the sample.

Each donor gave one peripheral blood draw, averaging approximately 0.12 L, which was collected into heparinised tubes. Using a panel that included CD45RO, CCR7, CD25, CD127, CD95 and CD27, naive, central memory, regulatory and stem cell-like memory CD4+ T cells were sorted on a BD FACSAria II. All sorted populations exceeded 95% purity. PBMCs were isolated immediately by Lymphoprep density gradient centrifugation and stained directly without culture. So that batch effects would be minimized, each experiment stained and sorted samples in pairs, pairing one healthy donor with one patient. Clipping removes 0 bases from V and 2 bases from J, with 4 as the unmatched junction base count. From the germline V gene, CDR1 is SGHRS and CDR2 is YFSETQ. The CDR3 runs 15 residues from the cysteine to the phenylalanine. The entry retains the CDR3 DNA only, 45 bases that are in frame from base 1. This clone was counted a few times. Its specific antigen is unknown. No base quality information exists; no much larger clone differs at one position.

The full study reports these points: Naive, central memory and regulatory TCRB repertoires appeared to be more similar among patients than among healthy donors. Patients with type 1 diabetes made fewer insertions and deleted more nucleotides at VDJ recombination sites, implying thymic rearrangement abnormalities. Sequencing cDNA rather than genomic DNA could over-represent highly expressing activated cells, although activation and CD3 levels did not differ between groups. Type 1 diabetes patients showed a moderate but significant shortening of TCRB CDR3 length in all four CD4+ subsets. HLA sub-analyses involved small numbers of individuals, so any influence of HLA type on TCRB rearrangement remained unresolved. Shorter templates might have been favored by PCR, but patient and control samples were amplified and corrected together, so both groups would have been affected equally by any skew.

This sequence uses TRBV5-1 and TRBJ1-2, and 7 junction bases match TRBD1. The sequence was obtained from a man between 25 and 39 years old with type 1 diabetes. Source material: naive CD4+ T cells from blood. The cell subset or site label, as the study defines it: true naive CD4+ T cells. The sequenced DNA: TGCGCCAGCAGCTTGGACGACAGGGCCAACTATGGCTACACCTTC. This gives the protein CASSLDDRANYGYTF.